This T cell receptor beta chain came from a study of T cell repertoires in cytomegalovirus infection. This clonotype has just a few counts. MiXCR was run by TCRdb on the reads, yielding one entry per CDR3 protein. The profile covers fewer than 550,000 distinct CDR3 sequences, with 26% appearing a single time and less than 15% taken by the ten largest. In germline, CDR1 is SGHNT, CDR2 YENEEA. V lost 4 bases, J lost 1 base, and 10 bases stayed unmatched. The CDR3 consists of 19 residues. Sequencing used PBMCs. This chain uses TRBV11-3 with TRBJ2-4, with 13 bases that match TRBD2. This TCR was sampled from a human donor in good health (CMV status not recorded). Some clones in this sample may be carry-over from other donors' samples. In DNA, the CDR3 is TGTGCCAGCAGCTCCATTGTTCCGACTAGCGGGAGGGCCAAAAACATTCAGTACTTC. Amino acids: CASSSIVPTSGRAKNIQYF. Combining the CDR3 with reference TRBV11-3 and TRBJ2-4 gives the whole variable domain EAGVVQSPRYKIIEKKQPVAFWCNPISGHNTLYWYLQNLGQGPELLIRYENEEAVDDSQLPKDRFSAERLKGVDSTLKIQPAELGDSAVYLCASSSIVPTSGRAKNIQYFGAGTRLSVL.